The clone carrying this TCR beta chain has a single count. Trimming left V 5 bases short and J 8 bases short, with 27 bases between. The CDR3 is made up of 16 amino acids. Germline V CDR1 and CDR2: SQVTM, ANQGSEA. This sample is drawn from a study of blood T cell repertoires in COVID-19. For the study at large: Samples came from the United States, Italy and Spain, spanning acute and convalescent COVID-19. Nucleic acid was either cDNA or gDNA, and it came from T cells, B-cell-depleted T cells, or PBMCs.

In the original analysis: Scientists estimated how many nucleated cells there were by amplifying reference gene primers. Using immunoSEQ multiplex PCR, the repertoire was profiled, and TCRdb retains in-frame clones only, with some absent. V and J calls plus clone size are reproduced from that table; the DNA served to infer D and trimming. Of around 91,000 clones listed, approximately 85% are singletons. Input material: peripheral blood. V and J are TRBV29-1 and TRBJ1-2; D perhaps matches TRBD1 (5 bases). The sequence was obtained from a woman of 80 years or more with active or convalescent COVID-19. CDR3 protein: CSVSAPSQGLSNGYTF. CDR3 coding DNA: TGCAGCGTTTCCGCACCGTCCCAGGGTCTCAGTAACGGCTACACCTTC.